This T cell receptor beta chain was sequenced for a study of type 1 regulatory T cells. Study in general: This in vitro CD4 product, T-allo10, is enriched for Tr1 cells and alloantigen-specific.

General study results and limits: Type 1 regulatory T cells had a more restricted TCR repertoire than non-type 1 regulatory T cells.

The CDR3 runs 14 residues. The junction had 10 bases not matched to a gene; V was cut back by 6 bases and J by 5 bases. The germline V gene encodes CDR1 SGHNT and CDR2 YYREEE (reference sequence). Of note for this clonotype: The antigen is not known.

TCRdb processed the reads anew with MiXCR; each CDR3 protein has one entry. The sample contains under 85,000 distinct CDR3 sequences, about 50% of which appear only once. Sequenced input: cultured non-Tr1 T cells, either the whole culture or a sorted T cell fraction (not recorded which). The origin of this receptor is a human donor in good health. The J gene is TRBJ1-1, the V gene TRBV5-4, with 7 bases identical to TRBD1. As DNA, the CDR3 is TGTGCCAGCACTAAAGGGGGCAGCTTGACTGAAGCTTTCTTT. This codes for CASTKGGSLTEAFF. The full variable domain, in which reference TRBV5-4 and TRBJ1-1 provide the parts outside the CDR3, is ETGVTQSPTHLIKTRGQQVTLRCSSQSGHNTVSWYQQALGQGPQFIFQYYREEENGRGNFPPRFSGLQFPNYSSELNVNALELDDSALYLCASTKGGSLTEAFFGQGTRLTVV.